The sequence of this TCR beta chain was determined in a study of CD8+CD57+ T cells in acquired aplastic anemia. Study-level information: Yields of DNA that came from sorted CD4+ and CD8+ cells averaged approximately 3.5 ug. General study points: In CD8+ cells, Simpson's diversity showed no significant difference between patients and controls.

It was patients with CD8+CD57+ cell expansion by flow cytometry who were chosen for sequencing. Every patient presented with severe acquired aplastic anemia. Genomic DNA served as template for TCR beta VDJ and CDR3 profiling. TCRdb redid the calling of the reads with MiXCR, one entry per CDR3 protein. The profile covers more than 150,000 distinct CDR3 sequences, with 48% appearing a single time and about an eighth taken by the ten largest. This clonotype appeared a few times. What it binds is unknown. This sequence originates from a human donor with aplastic anemia. Sequencing was performed on sorted CD4+, CD8+, or CD8+CD57+ T cells (not recorded which) from PBMCs.

The CDR3 spells CASSTGQPNTEAFF. The CDR3, as DNA: TGTGCCAGCAGCACAGGACAGCCGAACACTGAAGCTTTCTTT. The rearrangement uses TRBV7-2 and TRBJ1-1, with D maybe TRBD1 (6 bases). Germline V lookup: CDR1 SGHTA, CDR2 FQGNSA. V lost 5 bases and J lost 1, with 11 bases in between. This CDR3 region has 14 residues.